These 7 T cell receptor beta chains were all obtained from the same sample, sequenced in a study of cytotoxic CD8 clonotypes in ibrutinib-treated CLL. Measured with immunoSEQ multiplex PCR; TCRdb has only the in-frame clones, and not every one. The table records some 200,000 clones, about four fifths of them present only once. The sample in question was PBMCs, obtained after 12 months of ibrutinib treatment. Receptors were obtained from a human donor with chronic lymphocytic leukemia.

This chain uses TRBV2 with TRBJ2-5; 9 bases map to TRBD2. V was pared by 2 bases and J by 14 bases, with 9 bases of the junction left unmatched. This CDR3 has 13 residues. Germline CDR1 reads SNHLY; CDR2 reads FYNNEI. The chain's CDR3 is CASSETASGDFYF. In nucleotides, the CDR3 is TGTGCCAGCAGTGAAACGGCTAGCGGGGACTTTTACTTC. Variable domain in full (rest from reference TRBV2 and TRBJ2-5): EPEVTQTPSHQVTQMGQEVILRCVPISNHLYFYWYRQILGQKVEFLVSFYNNEISEKSEIFDDQFSVERPDGSNFTLKIRSTKLEDSAMYFCASSETASGDFYFGPGTRLLVL.

The chain uses TRBV29-1 and TRBJ2-2, with no clear D. CDR1 is SQVTM, CDR2 ANQGSEA, per germline. Trimming cost V 4 bases and J 3 bases, with 9 bases left between them. The CDR3 is made up of 13 amino acids. In DNA, the CDR3 is TGCAGCGTTGCCACGGGCTACACCGGGGAGCTGTTTTTT. It is translated as CSVATGYTGELFF.

The chain has TRBV6-5 and TRBJ1-1; D gene uncertain. Germline-derived CDR1 and CDR2 are MNHEY and SVGAGI. Trimming took off 6 bases at V and 1 base at J, with 9 bases between the two ends. CDR3 length equals 13 residues. The CDR3 DNA reads as TGTGCCAGCAGGATAGGTGGGAACACTGAAGCTTTCTTT. Protein sequence: CASRIGGNTEAFF.

This chain joins TRBV7-9 and TRBJ2-3; 8 nucleotides line up with TRBD1. CDR1 SEHNR and CDR2 FQNEAQ come from the germline V gene (reference sequence). The V segment lost 4 bases and the J segment 5 bases; nucleotides outside the gene matches: 11. The CDR3 sequence is 16 residues long. CDR3 in amino acids: CASSSPTGGFGDTQYF. The CDR3 bases are TGTGCCAGCAGCTCTCCCACAGGGGGATTTGGAGATACGCAGTATTTT.

This clone was counted between two and nine times. The rearrangement uses TRBV7-9 and TRBJ2-7; no firm D call. The CDR3 contains 14 residues. Germline CDR1 and CDR2: SEHNR and FQNEAQ (reference sequence). The V gene lost 1 base and the J gene lost 2 bases, with 9 bases spanning the gap. Written as DNA, the CDR3 is TGTGCCAGCAGCTTAGTCGGCAGCCCCTACGAGCAGTACTTC. Amino acids: CASSLVGSPYEQYF.

The J gene is TRBJ2-1, the V gene TRBV7-6, with 9 bases aligning to TRBD1. CDR3 length: 14 amino acids. Germline CDR1 SGHVS, CDR2 FNYEAQ. The J segment lost 10 bases and the V segment lost 3 bases, leaving 7 bases of the junction unmatched. The CDR3 is CASSLGQGQEEQFF. In DNA form, the CDR3 reads TGTGCCAGCAGCTTGGGACAGGGCCAGGAGGAGCAGTTCTTC. Together with reference TRBV7-6 and TRBJ2-1, the CDR3 gives the full variable domain: GAGVSQSPRYKVTKRGQDVALRCDPISGHVSLYWYRQALGQGPEFLTYFNYEAQQDKSGLPNDRFSAERPEGSISTLTIQRTEQRDSAMYRCASSLGQGQEEQFFGPGTRLTVL.

V is TRBV5-4 and J is TRBJ1-1; D ambiguous. Germline CDR1 is SGHNT and CDR2 is YYREEE (reference sequence). With 4 bases removed from V and 4 bases from J, the gap between germline ends came to 11 bases. The CDR3 is 13 amino acids. The CDR3 loop is CASSMTLSTEAFF. For the CDR3, the DNA is TGTGCCAGCAGCATGACCCTTTCCACTGAAGCTTTCTTT.